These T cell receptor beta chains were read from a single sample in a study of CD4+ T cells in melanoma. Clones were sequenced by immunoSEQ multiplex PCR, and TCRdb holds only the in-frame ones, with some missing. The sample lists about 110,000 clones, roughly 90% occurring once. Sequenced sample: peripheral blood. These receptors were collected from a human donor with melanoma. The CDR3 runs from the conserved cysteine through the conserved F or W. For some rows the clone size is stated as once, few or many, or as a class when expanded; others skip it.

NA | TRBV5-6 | CASSLALAGDQPQHF
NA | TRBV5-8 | CASSRRGPTEAFF
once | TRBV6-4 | CASSIEAGREKQYF
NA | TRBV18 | CASSQGDSTDTQYF
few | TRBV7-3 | CASSPIAGGRTEQYF
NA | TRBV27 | CASSQPGPWADTQYF
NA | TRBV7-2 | CASSPAGGYGYTF
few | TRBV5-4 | CASSRDAAYEQYF
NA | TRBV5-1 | CASSGQGGSDTQYF
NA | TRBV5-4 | CASSLGGSGGFYEQYF
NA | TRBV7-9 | CASSLGQGGQPQHF
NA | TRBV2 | CASSAIQGSEAFF
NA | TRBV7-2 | CASSPTSTDQPQHF
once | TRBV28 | CASSLPLGPDTQYF
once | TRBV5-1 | CASSLGLNYGYTF
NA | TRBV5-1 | CASTLTPSYNEQFF
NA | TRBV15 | CATSRDIGGEPQHF
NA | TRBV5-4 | CASSFQSGGRDEQFF
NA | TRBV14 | CASSSRVLNTEAFF
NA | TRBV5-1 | CASTTTSRETQYF
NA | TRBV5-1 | CASSLVTSGSETQYF
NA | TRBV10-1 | CASCRDRACEQYF
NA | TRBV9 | CASSVDADAYEQYF
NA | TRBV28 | CASSLRAGANVLTF
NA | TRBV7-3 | CASSLKGGRANTEAFF
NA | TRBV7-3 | CASSLTSGTTQETQYF
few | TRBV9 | CASSVLATNEKLFF
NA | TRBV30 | CAWSPSRQGFNEKLFF
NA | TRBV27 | CASSLSLDSYEQYF
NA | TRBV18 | CASSPGLAGQETQYF
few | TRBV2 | CASKTSSTQETQYF
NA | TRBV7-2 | CASSLGVGGGTEETQYF
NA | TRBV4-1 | CASSQVQGLGNTEAFF
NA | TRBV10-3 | CAISDGTDFGYTF
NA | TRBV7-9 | CASSPGTGGWQETQYF
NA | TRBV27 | CAAKQGLGSTDTQYF
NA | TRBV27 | CASSLQKGGWYTGELFF
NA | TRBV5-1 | CASNVNLGTDTQYF
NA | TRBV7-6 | CASSLDIPGLTEQFF
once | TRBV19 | CASSLGSGLLGQETQYF
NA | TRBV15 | CATSRDAGGRGNIQYF
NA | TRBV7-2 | CASSPSSGGGTDTQYF
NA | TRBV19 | CASSIGRVGTEAFF
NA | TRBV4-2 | CASSLSGETQYF
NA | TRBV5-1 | CASSFRTGGPNTGELFF
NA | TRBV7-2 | CASSLERGEQFF
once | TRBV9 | CASSVAPITDTQYF
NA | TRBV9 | CASSVGQLRNTGELFF
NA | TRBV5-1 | CASSEQGYEQYF
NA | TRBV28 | CASSPLGRERNTIYF
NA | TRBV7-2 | CASSPDRPSSYNEQFF
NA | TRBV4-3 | CASSQGQFSGLGYTF
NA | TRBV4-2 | CASSQEWSGRYNEQFF
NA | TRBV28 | CASRTQGSGGYNSPLHF
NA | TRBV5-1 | CASRKPDEKLFF
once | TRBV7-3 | CASSLSPGGSYEQYF
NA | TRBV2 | CASRGTVGFSGFF